This T cell receptor beta chain was captured in a study of T cell clonality in common variable immunodeficiency. Study findings and constraints: What drives increased CVID clonality needs T cell subpopulation sequencing. Compared with healthy controls, CVID subjects showed increased TCRbeta clonality, mostly in about a third.

V was clipped by 2 bases and J by 1 base, with 8 bases between them. This CDR3 is 14 amino acids long. Germline values: CDR1 KGHSH, CDR2 LQKENI. Sequencing was performed with immunoSEQ multiplex PCR; in TCRdb, only in-frame clones are kept and a portion is missing. The repertoire consists of some 38,000 clones, none detected only once. Both groups were predominantly of Caucasian heritage. Ten or more counts support this clone. Its antigen is as yet unknown. The read halts 3 residues ahead of the CDR3 end, with the missing end drawn from the germline J gene. Sequencing was done on a sample of peripheral blood mononuclear cells. The rearrangement joins TRBV18 to TRBJ2-5, with D possibly matching TRBD1 (6 bases). This sequence originates from a person aged 18 to 75 in good health. The part of the CDR3 DNA that was read is TGTGCCAGCTCACCAGGACAGACCCAAGAGACC. Its protein is CASSPGQTQET. The whole CDR3 region reads CASSPGQTQETQYF.